This T cell receptor (beta chain) stems from a study of blood T cell repertoires in COVID-19. The overall study: Acute and convalescent COVID-19 specimens originated in the United States, Italy and Spain.

The method was immunoSEQ multiplex PCR; TCRdb's version includes in-frame clones alone and lacks a portion of them. The sample has about 460,000 clones, approximately 86% seen once. The germline gives CDR1 WNHNN, CDR2 SYGVQD (reference sequence). V was clipped by 2 bases and J by 0 bases, with 14 bases between them. This CDR3 contains 17 residues. This clone was seen more than once but under ten times. The chain carries TRBV10-1 and TRBJ1-3; no definite D call. Material for sequencing was PBMCs or T cells enriched from blood (not recorded which). This TCR derives from a woman aged 55-69 years who had recovered from COVID-19. The CDR3 DNA is TGCGCCAGCAGTGAGGTAGGACTTTTGCCCTCTGGAAACACCATATATTTT. Protein product: CASSEVGLLPSGNTIYF.